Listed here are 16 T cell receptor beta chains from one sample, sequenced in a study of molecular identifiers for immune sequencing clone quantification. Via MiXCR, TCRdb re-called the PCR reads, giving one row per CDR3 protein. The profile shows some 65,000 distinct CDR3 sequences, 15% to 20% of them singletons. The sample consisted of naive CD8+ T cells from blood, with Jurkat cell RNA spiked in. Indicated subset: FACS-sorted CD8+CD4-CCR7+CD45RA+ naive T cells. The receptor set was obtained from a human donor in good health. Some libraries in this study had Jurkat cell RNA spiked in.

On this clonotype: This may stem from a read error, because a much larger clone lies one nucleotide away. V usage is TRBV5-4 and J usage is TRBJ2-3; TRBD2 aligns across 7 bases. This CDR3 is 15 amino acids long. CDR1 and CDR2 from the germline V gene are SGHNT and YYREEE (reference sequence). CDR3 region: CASSLELAATGTQYF. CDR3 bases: TGTGCCAGCAGCTTGGAGCTAGCGGCAACAGGTACGCAGTATTTT.

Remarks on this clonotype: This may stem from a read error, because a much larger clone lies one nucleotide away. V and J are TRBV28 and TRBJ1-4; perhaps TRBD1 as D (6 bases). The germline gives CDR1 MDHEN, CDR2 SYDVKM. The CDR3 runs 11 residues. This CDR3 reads CVSRTDGKLFF. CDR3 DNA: TGTGTCAGCAGGACAGACGGGAAACTGTTTTTT.

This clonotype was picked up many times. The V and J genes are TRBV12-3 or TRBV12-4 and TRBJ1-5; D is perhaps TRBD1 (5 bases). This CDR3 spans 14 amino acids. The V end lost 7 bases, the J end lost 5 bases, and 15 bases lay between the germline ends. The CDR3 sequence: CASMPGGVYQPQHF. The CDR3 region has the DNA TGTGCCAGCATGCCCGGGGGGGTCTATCAGCCCCAGCATTTT.

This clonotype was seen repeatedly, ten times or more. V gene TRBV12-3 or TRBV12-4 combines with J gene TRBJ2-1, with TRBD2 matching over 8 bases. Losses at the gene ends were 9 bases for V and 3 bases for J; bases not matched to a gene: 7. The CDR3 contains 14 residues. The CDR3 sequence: CASRVAGFYNEQFF. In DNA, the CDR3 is TGTGCCAGTAGAGTAGCGGGATTCTACAATGAGCAGTTCTTC.

CDR3 in DNA: TGTGCCAGCAGCCCGCAGGACAGTGGGGCAGATACGCAGTATTTT. Encoded protein: CASSPQDSGADTQYF. This chain connects TRBV11-3 to TRBJ2-3, with D tentatively TRBD1 (6 bases). The V end lost 5 bases, the J end lost 4 bases, and 16 bases lay between the germline ends. Germline V gene lookup returns CDR1 SGHNT and CDR2 YENEEA. The CDR3 has 15 amino acids.

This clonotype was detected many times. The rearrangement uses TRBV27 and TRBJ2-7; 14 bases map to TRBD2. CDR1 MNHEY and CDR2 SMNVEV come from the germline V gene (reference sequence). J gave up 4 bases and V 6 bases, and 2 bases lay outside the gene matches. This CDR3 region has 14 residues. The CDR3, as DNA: TGTGCCAGCAGCGGACTAGCGGGAGGTTACGAGCAGTACTTC. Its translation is CASSGLAGGYEQYF.

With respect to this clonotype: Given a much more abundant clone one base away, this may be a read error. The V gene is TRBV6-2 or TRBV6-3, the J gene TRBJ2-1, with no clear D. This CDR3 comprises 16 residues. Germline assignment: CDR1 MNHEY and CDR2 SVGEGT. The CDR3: CAGSFYLTDGDNEQFF. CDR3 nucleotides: TGTGCCGGCAGTTTCTATTTGACTGACGGCGATAATGAGCAGTTCTTC.

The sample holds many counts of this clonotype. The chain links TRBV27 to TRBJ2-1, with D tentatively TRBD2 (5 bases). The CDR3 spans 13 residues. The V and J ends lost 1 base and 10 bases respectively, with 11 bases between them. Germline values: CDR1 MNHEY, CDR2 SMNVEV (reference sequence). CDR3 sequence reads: CASSLLDFKEQFF. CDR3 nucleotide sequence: TGTGCCAGCAGTTTATTGGACTTTAAAGAGCAGTTCTTC.

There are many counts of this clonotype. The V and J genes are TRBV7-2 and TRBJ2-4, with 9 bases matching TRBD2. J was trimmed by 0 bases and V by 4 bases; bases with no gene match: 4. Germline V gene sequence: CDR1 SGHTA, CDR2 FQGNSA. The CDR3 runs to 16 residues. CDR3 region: CASSSPSGVAKNIQYF. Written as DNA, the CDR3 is TGTGCCAGCAGCTCACCTAGCGGGGTAGCCAAAAACATTCAGTACTTC.

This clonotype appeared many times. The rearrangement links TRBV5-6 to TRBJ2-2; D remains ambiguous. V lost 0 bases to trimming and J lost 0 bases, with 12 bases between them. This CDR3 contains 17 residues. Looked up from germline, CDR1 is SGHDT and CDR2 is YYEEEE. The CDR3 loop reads CASSLAFGSPNTGELFF. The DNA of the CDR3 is TGTGCCAGCAGCTTGGCCTTCGGGTCCCCGAACACCGGGGAGCTGTTTTTT.

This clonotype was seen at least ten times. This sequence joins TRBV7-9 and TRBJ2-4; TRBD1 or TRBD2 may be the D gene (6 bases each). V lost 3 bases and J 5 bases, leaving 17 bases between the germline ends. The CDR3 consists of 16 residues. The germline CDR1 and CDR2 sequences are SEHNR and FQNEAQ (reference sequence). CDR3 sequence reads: CASSFGGGADENIQYF. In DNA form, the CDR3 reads TGTGCCAGCAGCTTCGGGGGCGGGGCGGATGAAAACATTCAGTACTTC.

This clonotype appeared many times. The DNA for the CDR3 is TGCAGCGTCGCTCACCAGGGGCGAACGCAGTATTTT. Protein product: CSVAHQGRTQYF. The chain links TRBV29-1 to TRBJ2-3, with D maybe TRBD1 (6 bases). The CDR3 runs 12 residues. Germline CDR1 SQVTM, CDR2 ANQGSEA. Trimming took 6 bases from V and 9 from J, leaving 16 bases between them.

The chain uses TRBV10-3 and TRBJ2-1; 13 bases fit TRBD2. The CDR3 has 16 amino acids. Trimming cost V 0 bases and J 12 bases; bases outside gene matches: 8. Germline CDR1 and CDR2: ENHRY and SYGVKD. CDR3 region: CAISESETSGRNGQFF. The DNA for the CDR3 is TGTGCCATCAGTGAGTCGGAGACTAGCGGGAGGAACGGGCAGTTCTTC.

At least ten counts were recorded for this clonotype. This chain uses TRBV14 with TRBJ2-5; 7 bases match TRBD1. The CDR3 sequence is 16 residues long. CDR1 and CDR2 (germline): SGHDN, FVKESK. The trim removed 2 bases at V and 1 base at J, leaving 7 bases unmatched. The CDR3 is CASSQTGTALQETQYF. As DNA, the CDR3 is TGTGCCAGCAGCCAAACCGGGACAGCGCTCCAAGAGACCCAGTACTTC.

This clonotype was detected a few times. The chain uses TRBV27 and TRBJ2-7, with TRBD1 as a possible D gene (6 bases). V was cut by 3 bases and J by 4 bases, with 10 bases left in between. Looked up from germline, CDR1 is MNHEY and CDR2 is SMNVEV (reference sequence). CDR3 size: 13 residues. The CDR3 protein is CASSLQGMYEQYF. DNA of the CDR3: TGTGCCAGCAGTTTGCAGGGGATGTACGAGCAGTACTTC.

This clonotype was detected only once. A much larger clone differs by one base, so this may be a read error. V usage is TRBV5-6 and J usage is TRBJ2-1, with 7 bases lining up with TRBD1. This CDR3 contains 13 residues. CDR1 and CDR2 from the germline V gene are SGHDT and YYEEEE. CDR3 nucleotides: TGTGCCAGCAGCCCGACAGGGTACAATGGGCAGTTCTTC. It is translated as CASSPTGYNGQFF.